A single T cell receptor beta chain is shown here with its context. Its antigen is unidentified. This specimen belongs to a study of T cell responses to AZD1222 COVID-19 vaccine. Study results and caveats: Donors, mostly white British, included more females; clonal diversity was possibly underestimated. Spike-specific TCR breadth and depth rose after two AZD1222 doses.

TCRdb's table, derived via immunoSEQ multiplex PCR, lists solely in-frame clones and lacks some. The sample shows about 46,000 clones, about 87% of them seen only once. Second doses were pooled across both intervals (about 4 or about 12 weeks). The sequence was collected from an adult who received the AZD1222 COVID-19 vaccine. The sequencing here drew on peripheral blood, taken 28 days after the second AZD1222 dose.

The CDR3 loop reads CASYRRATEFDTQYF. The CDR3 DNA follows: TGTGCCAGCTATAGGCGGGCCACAGAATTCGATACGCAGTATTTT. The rearrangement uses TRBV6-5 and TRBJ2-3; D perhaps matches TRBD2 (5 bases). V was shortened by 8 bases and J by 6 bases, with 21 bases between the two germline ends. There are 15 residues in the CDR3. Per germline, CDR1 MNHEY and CDR2 SVGAGI.